The next 15 T cell receptor beta chains were all read from a single sample in a study of T cell responses to AZD1222 COVID-19 vaccine. TCRdb's copy holds only in-frame clones and misses some; the assay was immunoSEQ multiplex PCR. The sample yields around 150,000 clones, 85% to 90% seen once. Sequencing was performed on peripheral blood, taken on day 0 of AZD1222 vaccination. These receptors were obtained from an adult in good health.

This clone was recorded only once. This chain uses TRBV7-2 with TRBJ1-5; a possible D gene is TRBD1 (5 bases). CDR3 size: 17 residues. From germline, CDR1 is SGHTA and CDR2 FQGNSA. The V end was cut by 1 base, the J end by 1 base, with 14 bases between. The DNA for the CDR3 is TGTGCCAGCAGCTTAGTGGGTGGGGGAGGCAGCAATCAGCCCCAGCATTTT. It codes for CASSLVGGGGSNQPQHF.

This clone has only one observation. The chain uses TRBV9 and TRBJ1-1, with D uncertain. The germline CDR1 and CDR2 sequences are SGDLS and YYNGEE. This CDR3 has 12 residues. V was clipped by 7 bases and J by 4 bases, with 11 bases between them. The CDR3 DNA follows: TGTGCCAGCGGAGGAGTGGCCACTGAAGCTTTCTTT. It specifies CASGGVATEAFF.

In DNA, the CDR3 is TGTGCCAGCAGTGTAGGGATTGCGGCCCCCCTCCACTTT. Its protein is CASSVGIAAPLHF. J is TRBJ1-6 and V is TRBV2, with unresolved D. This CDR3 region has 13 residues. The germline CDR1 and CDR2 sequences are SNHLY and FYNNEI. Trimming left V 4 bases short and J 13 bases short, with 14 bases between.

This clone occurred once. This chain uses TRBV5-4 with TRBJ1-2, with TRBD1 identical over 7 bases. The trim removed 5 bases at V and 4 bases at J, leaving 17 bases unmatched. The CDR3 sequence is 17 residues long. The germline CDR1 and CDR2 sequences are SGHNT and YYREEE (reference sequence). The CDR3 sequence: CASSLREEDRSIYGYTF. CDR3 bases: TGTGCCAGCAGTCTCCGAGAGGAGGACAGGTCTATCTATGGCTACACCTTC.

This chain uses TRBV5-5 with TRBJ2-7, with D possibly being TRBD1 (6 bases). The CDR3 extends over 13 amino acids. Per the germline V gene, CDR1 is SGHKS and CDR2 is YYEKEE (reference sequence). The V and J ends lost 1 base and 5 bases respectively, with 10 bases between them. In DNA form, the CDR3 reads TGTGCCAGCAGCTTGACAGGGAGCAACGAGCAGTACTTC. Its translation is CASSLTGSNEQYF.

V gene TRBV7-2 combines with J gene TRBJ1-3; tentatively, D is TRBD1 (6 bases). CDR3 length equals 15 residues. Trimming removed 4 bases at V and 2 bases at J, with 12 bases between. Germline-derived CDR1 and CDR2 are SGHTA and FQGNSA. The CDR3 bases are TGTGCCAGCAGCTCCAGGGGAGGACCTGGAAACACCATATATTTT. Its protein product is CASSSRGGPGNTIYF.

J is TRBJ2-1 and V is TRBV19; 13 bases fit TRBD2. The CDR3 runs 15 residues. Germline trimming cut 5 bases from V and 8 bases from J; bases unmatched to any gene: 6. Germline V gene data show CDR1 as LNHDA and CDR2 as SQIVND (reference sequence). Here the CDR3 reads CASSSGTSGIDEQFF. The CDR3 DNA reads as TGTGCCAGTAGTTCAGGGACTAGCGGGATCGATGAGCAGTTCTTC.

This clone was counted once. The V call is TRBV27, the J call TRBJ2-5; D gene uncertain. From germline, CDR1 is MNHEY and CDR2 SMNVEV (reference sequence). There are 13 residues in the CDR3. V dropped 2 bases and J dropped 1 base, with 5 bases sitting between them. The CDR3 coding sequence is TGTGCCAGCAGTTTAAACGTCCAAGAGACCCAGTACTTC. It is translated as CASSLNVQETQYF.

This clone showed up just once. This rearrangement joins TRBV2 to TRBJ1-2, with D possibly TRBD1 on 5 matching bases. Trimming pared 2 bases from V and 2 bases from J, leaving 9 bases between. The CDR3 length is 14 residues. CDR1 and CDR2 from the germline V gene are SNHLY and FYNNEI. The CDR3 loop reads CASSERGLNYGYTF. In nucleotides, the CDR3 is TGTGCCAGCAGTGAAAGGGGTCTAAACTATGGCTACACCTTC.

This clone has just one count. V gene TRBV19 combines with J gene TRBJ1-6; weak D call: TRBD1 (5 bases). Looked up from germline, CDR1 is LNHDA and CDR2 is SQIVND (reference sequence). The V end lost 2 bases, the J end lost 14 bases, and 22 bases lay between the germline ends. CDR3 size: 16 residues. As DNA, the CDR3 is TGTGCCAGTAGTATACCTCTAGGGGTGACGAGTTCGGCCCTCCACTTT. It specifies CASSIPLGVTSSALHF.

V gene TRBV12-2 combines with J gene TRBJ1-6; the table names TRBD1, a call not compared with the DNA. TRBV12-2 is a pseudogene segment. This CDR3 is built from 17 residues. CDR3 bases: TGTGCAAGTCGCTTGCCGGGACAGGGGGTGGATAATTCACCCCTCCACTTT. Protein sequence: CASRLPGQGVDNSPLHF.

This chain links TRBV7-2 with TRBJ1-1; D possibly corresponds to TRBD1 (5 bases). Trimming took 5 bases from V and 5 from J, leaving 21 bases between them. There are 16 residues in the CDR3. The germline CDR1 and CDR2 sequences are SGHTA and FQGNSA. The CDR3 protein is CASSPPGTAPRTEAFF. The CDR3 bases are TGTGCCAGCAGCCCACCTGGGACGGCTCCGAGAACTGAAGCTTTCTTT.

The chain is built from TRBV28 and TRBJ1-2; no clear D. V dropped 1 base and J dropped 6 bases, with 12 bases sitting between them. The CDR3 loop spans 14 amino acids. The germline gives CDR1 MDHEN, CDR2 SYDVKM. The CDR3 bases are TGTGCCAGCAGTTTATCAGAGGGTTTTGATGGCTACACCTTC. It encodes CASSLSEGFDGYTF.

The V and J genes are TRBV6-5 and TRBJ2-5, with D unclear. The V and J ends lost 4 bases and 3 bases respectively, with 3 bases between them. The CDR3 contains 11 residues. Germline CDR1 and CDR2: MNHEY and SVGAGI. CDR3 amino acids: CASSFEETQYF. Here the CDR3 DNA reads TGTGCCAGCAGTTTTGAAGAGACCCAGTACTTC.

V gene TRBV6-5 combines with J gene TRBJ2-1; D may be TRBD1 or TRBD2 (5 bases each). V shed 6 bases and J shed 8 bases, with 20 bases lying between them. CDR1 MNHEY and CDR2 SVGAGI come from the germline V gene. CDR3 size: 15 residues. The CDR3 protein is CASRSGTNGRDEQFF. CDR3 sequence (DNA): TGTGCCAGCAGATCCGGGACCAACGGGCGAGATGAGCAGTTCTTC.